This T cell receptor beta chain originates from a study of cytotoxic CD8 clonotypes in ibrutinib-treated CLL (dated by TCRdb to the early 2020s). In the study overall: The cohort had ten to twelve relapsed/refractory and approximately 14 treatment-naive patients; 17 to 18 were IGHV unmutated. Partial responses were observed in 24 patients and complete responses in 2; after a median follow-up of roughly 72 months, remission was maintained in approximately 15 patients and progression was observed in about twelve. Response samples were taken after a median of approximately a year on treatment, ranging from about 6 to 40 months. An average of 255,043 productive templates and around 100,000 productive rearrangements was obtained per sample. Longitudinal samples were available for about 30% of the roughly 90 trial participants. Cryopreserved peripheral blood mononuclear cells were obtained before treatment, at response, and at either sustained remission or disease progression. Patients were still on ibrutinib when every remission and progressive disease sample was collected.

Looking up the germline V gene yields CDR1 SGHTA and CDR2 FQGTGA. Trimming at the junction amounts to 2 bases on V and 2 bases on J, and the germline ends lie 10 bases apart. The CDR3, cysteine through phenylalanine, is 14 amino acids long. Only the CDR3 region is kept as DNA, spanning 42 bases read in frame from base 1. Results and caveats for the whole study, not just this receptor: Clonality rose at ibrutinib response, remained stable during sustained remission, and dropped back toward baseline at progression. Lymph node repertoires were not examined, and the timing of sampling was not matched between patients in sustained remission and those whose disease progressed. Public clonotypes were rare and either contracted or stayed stable during treatment, and the rise in clonality at ibrutinib response reflected the expansion of private clonotypes. Baseline clonality was found to be higher than that of age-matched healthy donors and was strongly correlated with circulating CD8+ T-cell counts.

Each clonotype received, on average, about 9.7x coverage in deep resolution sequencing performed on a MiSeq, where the target depth lay between 1 in 1 million and 1 in 200,000 T cells. The immunoSEQ hsTCRB Kit was used to generate the TCR beta libraries. Concerning the study's data processing: The data were analyzed with ImmunoSEQ Analyzer and ImmunoSEQ Data Assistant, and V, D and J gene assignments followed IMGT definitions. Clonality, which ranges from 0 to 1, was calculated as one minus the normalized Shannon entropy of productive rearrangement frequencies. Public clonotype analysis was restricted to overrepresented clonotypes comprising at least 0.05% of each patient's repertoire. Some 14 age-matched healthy donor repertoires from immuneACCESS served as clonality controls. The immuneACCESS repertoire file appears here via TCRdb, limited to in-frame rearrangements. These files lack a portion of the clones; in checked studies, under half of the deficit traces to unresolved V genes, and the cause of the others is not known. V, J and clone size derive from that table, while D and trimming were established from the DNA sequence. Across this sample there are about 200,000 clones, with more than 65% seen only once. The ten largest make up 5.9% of the sample.

The time point label of this sample denotes: 12 months on ibrutinib. For TCR beta library preparation, approximately 2 micrograms of genomic DNA was extracted from cryopreserved PBMCs. Longitudinal blood samples from CLL patients on ibrutinib monotherapy underwent high-throughput TCR beta sequencing. The patients were enrolled in a single-center, open-label phase 2 trial of ibrutinib monotherapy. Concerning this clone itself: Its antigen remains undetermined. The record has no base qualities; no much larger clone is one base away.

The sequencing used PBMCs, collected after 12 months of ibrutinib treatment. This sequence originates from a human donor with chronic lymphocytic leukemia. Rearrangement joined TRBV7-3 to TRBJ2-7; matching of 5 bases hints at TRBD2 as the D gene. The CDR3 in this case is CASSLSSGAYEQYF. DNA sequence: TGTGCCAGCAGCTTATCCTCCGGGGCCTACGAGCAGTACTTC.